This TCR beta chain was documented in a study of blood T cell repertoires in COVID-19. Whole-study context: Acute and convalescent COVID-19 specimens originated in the United States, Italy and Spain. The analysed material was cDNA or gDNA that came from T cells, B-cell-depleted T cells, or PBMCs.

The ends lost 0 bases at V and 8 bases at J; junction bases unmatched: 7. The germline V gene encodes CDR1 SGHDT and CDR2 YYEEEE. The CDR3 covers 14 residues. This clone showed up many times. The Seattle patients, enrolled during active infection, were followed longitudinally. Per the original data handling: Reference gene primers were amplified, and this amplification served to estimate nucleated cell counts. TCRdb keeps only in-frame clones here, not all; method: immunoSEQ multiplex PCR. V, J and clone size were drawn from that table, and D and trimming were deduced from the DNA. The table has tens of thousands of clones, 81% seen once; the top ten hold around 5.2%.

This TCR came from a man older than 75 with COVID-19, enrolled during active disease. The rearrangement links TRBV5-6 to TRBJ1-2; TRBD1 agrees at 7 bases. Sequences were obtained from peripheral blood. The CDR3 spells CASSLDRGERGYTF. For the CDR3, the DNA is TGTGCCAGCAGCTTGGACAGGGGAGAGCGGGGCTACACCTTC.